This TCR beta chain was sequenced during a study of T cells in Graves' hyperthyroidism and ophthalmopathy. The CDR3 extends over 13 amino acids. The germline gives CDR1 DFQATT, CDR2 SNEGSKA (reference sequence). V lost 5 bases and J lost 2, with 12 bases in between. Stable disease denoted Graves' hyperthyroidism without ophthalmopathy progression within 18 months. Diagnostic assessment was based on clinical symptoms, serum thyroxine and TRAb, thyroid ultrasound and orbital computed tomography. RNA transcripts gave rise to amplified TCR beta CDR3 regions. RT-PCR in the first round (using the HTBI primer set) targeted the TCR CDR3. TCRdb reprocessed the multiplex PCR reads via MiXCR and lists one record per CDR3 protein. The sample records roughly 580,000 distinct CDR3 sequences, about half being singletons. Study-level results: Ophthalmopathy onset followed model prediction by a median approximately 7 months. The blood repertoire included most of the expanded thyroid clonotypes above 0.001.

Only a few counts were recorded for this clonotype. Its target is unknown. The chain recombines TRBV20-1 with TRBJ1-2, with D possibly matching TRBD1 (6 bases). The specimen was peripheral blood or thyroid tissue (not recorded which). The origin of this receptor is a woman younger than 35 with Graves' hyperthyroidism. The DNA for the CDR3 is TGCAGTGCTGGAATACAGGGAAACTATGGCTACACCTTC. The encoded protein is CSAGIQGNYGYTF.